This T cell receptor (beta chain) was documented in a study of T cells generated in artificial thymic organoids (dated by TCRdb to about 2017). A note on the overall study: In some experiments, thymic T cells were further FACS-purified to deplete CD4 immature single positive or double positive precursors. The study compared TCR alpha and beta CDR3 repertoires of CD8 single positive T cells derived from in vitro artificial thymic organoids with the repertoires of thymic and peripheral blood naive CD8 T cells. The repertoire sequencing data shown were described as representative of three independent experiments.

From its cysteine to its phenylalanine, the CDR3 spans 15 amino acids. Only the CDR3 DNA stays, 45 bases, in frame from base 1. CDR1 is given as SGHNT and CDR2 as YYREEE, both from the germline V gene (reference sequence). Deletion took 0 bases off V and 3 bases off J, with a span of 13 bases between the germline ends. Separate semi-nested PCR amplifications were run for the TCRalpha and TCRbeta libraries, using Advantage 2 and reverse primers located in the TRAC or TRBC constant regions. First-strand cDNA synthesis used between about 3.5 and 500 ng of total RNA. TCR cDNA libraries were generated by 5'-RACE using the SMARTer PCR cDNA Synthesis kit, with a poly-dT primer for first-strand synthesis. The semi-nested reverse primers in the constant regions carried 5-nucleotide sample-specific barcodes, and the PCR products were cleaned up with the Zymo DNA Clean and Concentrator-5 kit. Up to ten barcoded samples were pooled, ligated to Illumina adaptors and sequenced on an Illumina MiSeq as 2 x 150 bp paired-end reads. The study's processing was this. After demultiplexing, reads were aligned with BLAT to a custom library containing all human TRAV, TRAJ, TRBV, TRBD and TRBJ combinations from IMGT. The best BLAT hits were picked using pslCDnaFilter (-maxAligns=1, -ignoreIntrons), and custom Perl scripts were used to calculate clonotype frequencies. Using fastp at Q25 and MiXCR, TCRdb reprocessed the public reads and kept productive beta chains. CDR3 protein sequences are deduplicated, and each keeps its most common genes and DNA. Clone size and V and J calls follow TCRdb, not the original study. This sample has about 9,000 distinct CDR3 sequences in its table, and around 16% of those were observed once. Approximately 1.5% of the sample comes from the top ten.

This clonotype was recorded a few times. Its antigen is not yet known. No much larger clone exists at a distance of one base, and base qualities are not known. The research as a whole found: CD8 single positive T cells derived from organoids showed physiological TCR clonotype diversity comparable to the diversity seen in thymic and blood naive CD8 T cells.

Enrichment of primary CD8+ T cells was done with magnetic beads from the Miltenyi CD8+ T cell Isolation Kit. Before RNA extraction, CD3+TCRalphabeta+CD8 single positive T cells from organoids and thymus were sorted by FACS. Total RNA was purified from around 40,000 to 200,000 sorted cells per sample with the RNeasy Micro kit, and quality checked on an Agilent RNA 6000 Nano chip. Thymic fragments were dissected, disrupted by pipetting and filtered through a 70 um strainer so that thymocytes were released. The sequence links TRBV5-4 to TRBJ2-7, with TRBD1 perhaps the D gene, on 5 matching bases. The sequence derives from a human donor who gave cord blood stem cells for thymic organoid culture, a cardiac surgery patient who gave postnatal thymus, or a blood donor (not recorded which). The sequencing sample was made of naive CD8+ T cells from the thymus. Reading the label with the study, this specimen's cell subset or site is: CD3+TCRalphabeta+CD8SP T cells; for blood, CD45RO-CCR7+ naive CD8+ T cells. The CDR3 protein sequence reads: CASSLGQGPGYEQYF. At the DNA level, the sequence is TGTGCCAGCAGCTTGGGGCAGGGCCCCGGCTACGAGCAGTACTTC.